The 5 T cell receptor beta chains in this list originate from one sample, sequenced in a study of identical twins. TCRdb re-derived calls from the 5' RACE reads in MiXCR, one entry per CDR3 protein. There are approximately 500,000 distinct CDR3 sequences in the sample; less than 25% occur only once, and around 3% lies in the top ten. The sample also formed part of further work on T cells expressing NK-cell markers.

Sequenced input: CD4+ T cells sorted from blood. These receptors were obtained from a young woman in good health.

The rearrangement joins TRBV20-1 to TRBJ2-7; D gene unclear. CDR1 DFQATT and CDR2 SNEGSKA come from the germline V gene (reference sequence). The CDR3 has 13 residues. V lost 3 bases, J lost 2 bases, and 11 bases lay in between. The CDR3 DNA reads TGCAGTGCTAGGGGTGGGGTGGCCTACGAGCAGTACTTC. Residues: CSARGGVAYEQYF.

This clonotype was observed a handful of times. The V call is TRBV12-3 or TRBV12-4, the J call TRBJ1-1; unclear D gene. The CDR3 is 13 residues long. Deletions cut 6 bases from V and 1 base from J, with 9 bases between. The CDR3 is CASRREGNTEAFF. The CDR3 DNA reads TGTGCCAGCAGACGGGAGGGGAACACTGAAGCTTTCTTT.

This sequence joins TRBV20-1 and TRBJ2-5, with D tentatively TRBD1 (5 bases). The germline V gene encodes CDR1 DFQATT and CDR2 SNEGSKA (reference sequence). Trimming stripped 2 bases from V and 9 bases from J, with 25 bases between. The CDR3 spans 16 residues. Here the CDR3 DNA reads TGCAGTGCTAGAATTGGGGCAGGGCGCGCGGATAAGCCCCAGTACTTC. Its translation is CSARIGAGRADKPQYF.

In DNA form, the CDR3 reads TGTGCCAGCAGTGAAACTATGGGGAAAGAGACCCAGTACTTC. Protein product: CASSETMGKETQYF. The gene calls are TRBV6-1 and TRBJ2-5; no clear D gene. This CDR3 has 14 residues. Trimming pared 2 bases from V and 3 bases from J, leaving 10 bases between. The V gene's germline CDR1 is MNHNS and CDR2 SASEGT.

The J gene is TRBJ1-1, the V gene TRBV28; no clear D. V dropped 4 bases and J dropped 6 bases, with 12 bases sitting between them. The germline CDR1 and CDR2 sequences are MDHEN and SYDVKM. The CDR3 consists of 13 residues. This CDR3 is CASSSPSDPEAFF. The CDR3 DNA sequence: TGTGCCAGCAGTTCTCCGAGTGACCCTGAAGCTTTCTTT.